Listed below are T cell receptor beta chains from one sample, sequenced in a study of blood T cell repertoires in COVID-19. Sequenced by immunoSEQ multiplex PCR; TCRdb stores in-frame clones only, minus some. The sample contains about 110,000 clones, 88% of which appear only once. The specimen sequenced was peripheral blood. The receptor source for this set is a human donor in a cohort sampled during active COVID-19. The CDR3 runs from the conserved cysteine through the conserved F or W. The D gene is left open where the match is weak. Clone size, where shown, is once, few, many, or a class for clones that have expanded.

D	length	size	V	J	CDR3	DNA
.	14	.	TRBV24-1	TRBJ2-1	CATSNPRQYNEQFF	TGTGCCACCAGCAACCCCAGGCAGTACAATGAGCAGTTCTTC
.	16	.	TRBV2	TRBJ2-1	CASSNRATRGYNEQFF	TGTGCCAGCAGTAACCGAGCGACTAGGGGCTACAATGAGCAGTTCTTC
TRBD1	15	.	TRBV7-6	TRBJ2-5	CASSSRDRGGETQYF	TGTGCCAGCAGCTCCCGGGACAGGGGGGGGGAGACCCAGTACTTC
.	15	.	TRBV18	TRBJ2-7	CASSPYAGASSEQYF	TGTGCCAGCTCACCATACGCAGGGGCGTCCTCCGAGCAGTACTTC
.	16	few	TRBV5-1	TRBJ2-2	CASSLAPAGYTGELFF	TGCGCCAGCAGCTTGGCTCCGGCCGGGTACACCGGGGAGCTGTTTTTT
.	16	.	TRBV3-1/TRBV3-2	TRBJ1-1	CASSQEIPWPTGEAFF	TGTGCCAGCAGCCAAGAAATCCCCTGGCCCACCGGGGAAGCTTTCTTT
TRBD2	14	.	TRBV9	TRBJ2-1	CASSRQGGSLGQFF	TGTGCCAGCAGCCGCCAAGGCGGGAGCTTAGGGCAGTTCTTC
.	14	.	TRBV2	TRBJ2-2	CASSEGSITGELFF	TGTGCCAGCAGTGAGGGGAGTATCACCGGGGAGCTGTTTTTT
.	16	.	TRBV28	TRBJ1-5	CASAARLQGLRQPQHF	TGTGCCAGCGCCGCAAGGTTACAGGGACTACGACAGCCCCAGCATTTT
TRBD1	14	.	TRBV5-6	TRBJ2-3	CASSSQTGLDTQYF	TGTGCCAGCAGCTCTCAGACAGGGTTGGATACGCAGTATTTT
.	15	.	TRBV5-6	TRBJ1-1	CASSLATVTNTEAFF	TGTGCCAGCAGCTTGGCGACAGTGACGAACACTGAAGCTTTCTTT
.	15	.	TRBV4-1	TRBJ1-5	CASSQEPQGHQPQHF	TGCGCCAGCAGCCAAGAACCCCAGGGGCATCAGCCCCAGCATTTT
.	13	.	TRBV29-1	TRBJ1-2	CSVEEGMEYGYTF	TGCAGCGTTGAGGAGGGGATGGAATATGGCTACACCTTC
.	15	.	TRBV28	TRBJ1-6	CASRWTASYNSPLHF	TGTGCCAGCAGGTGGACTGCCTCCTATAATTCACCCCTCCACTTT
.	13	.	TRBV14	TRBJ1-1	CASSQSKNTEAFF	TGTGCCAGCAGCCAATCTAAGAACACTGAAGCTTTCTTT
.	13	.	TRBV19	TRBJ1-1	CASSTGRGTEAFF	TGTGCCAGTAGTACGGGGCGGGGAACTGAAGCTTTCTTT
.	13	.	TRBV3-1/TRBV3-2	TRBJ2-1	CASSPQTGPEQFF	TGTGCCAGCAGCCCCCAAACAGGGCCTGAGCAGTTCTTC
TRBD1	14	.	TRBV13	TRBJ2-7	CASSPGTGFHEQYF	TGTGCCAGCTCCCCCGGGACAGGCTTCCACGAGCAGTACTTC
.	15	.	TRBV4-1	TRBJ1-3	CASSQGLRQGNTIYF	TGCGCCAGCAGCCAAGGCCTTCGACAGGGAAACACCATATATTTT
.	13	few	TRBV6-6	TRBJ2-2	CASSRRNTGELFF	TGTGCCAGCAGTCGCAGGAACACCGGGGAGCTGTTTTTT
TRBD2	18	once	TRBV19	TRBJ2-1	CASSMGRGGPVSYNEQFF	TGTGCCAGTAGTATGGGGCGCGGGGGACCCGTCTCCTACAATGAGCAGTTCTTC
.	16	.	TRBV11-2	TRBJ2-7	CASSLESLALEYEQYF	TGTGCCAGCAGCTTAGAATCTCTAGCCCTAGAATACGAGCAGTACTTC
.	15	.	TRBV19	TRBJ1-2	CASSIVTRGSYGYTF	TGTGCCAGTAGTATAGTTACCAGAGGAAGCTATGGCTACACCTTC
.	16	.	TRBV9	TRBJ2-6	CASSVDGLTGANVLTF	TGTGCCAGCAGCGTAGACGGGTTAACTGGGGCCAACGTCCTGACTTTC
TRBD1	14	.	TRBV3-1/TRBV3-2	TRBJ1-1	CASSPTGDRTEAFF	TGTGCCAGCAGCCCTACAGGGGATAGAACTGAAGCTTTCTTT
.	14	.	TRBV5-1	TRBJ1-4	CASRSEAGNEKLFF	TGCGCCAGCCGCTCAGAGGCGGGTAATGAAAAACTGTTTTTT
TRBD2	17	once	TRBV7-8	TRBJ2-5	CASSLGLAGGLEETQYF	TGTGCCAGCAGCTTGGGCCTAGCGGGGGGGCTAGAAGAGACCCAGTACTTC
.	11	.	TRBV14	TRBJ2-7	CASSADYEQYF	TGTGCCAGCAGCGCGGACTACGAGCAGTACTTC
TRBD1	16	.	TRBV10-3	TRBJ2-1	CAISDQDRRRNNEQFF	TGTGCCATCAGTGACCAGGACAGGAGACGGAACAATGAGCAGTTCTTC
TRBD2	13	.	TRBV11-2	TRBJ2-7	CASSLATSREQYF	TGTGCCAGCAGCTTAGCGACTAGCCGCGAGCAGTACTTC
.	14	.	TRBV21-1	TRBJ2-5	CASPIQGGRETQYF	TGTGCCAGCCCGATACAGGGGGGTCGGGAGACCCAGTACTTC
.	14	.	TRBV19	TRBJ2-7	CASSMGQGNYEQYF	TGTGCCAGTAGTATGGGTCAGGGGAACTACGAGCAGTACTTC
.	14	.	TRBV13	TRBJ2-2	CASSSLLITGELFF	TGTGCCAGCAGCTCCCTCCTTATCACCGGGGAGCTGTTTTTT
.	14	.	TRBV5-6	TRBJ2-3	CASSLSFSTDTQYF	TGTGCCAGCAGCTTGTCTTTTAGCACAGATACGCAGTATTTT
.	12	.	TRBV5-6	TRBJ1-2	CASSLSEFSYTF	TGTGCCAGCAGCTTATCGGAGTTTAGCTACACCTTC
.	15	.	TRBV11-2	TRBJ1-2	CASSLGSNLNYGYTF	TGTGCCAGCAGCTTGGGGAGTAATCTTAACTATGGCTACACCTTC
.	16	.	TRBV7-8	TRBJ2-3	CASSLVGYTSTDTQYF	TGTGCCAGCAGCTTAGTGGGCTATACCTCCACAGATACGCAGTATTTT
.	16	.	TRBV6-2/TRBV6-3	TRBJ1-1	CASSYLPGNMNTEAFF	TGTGCCAGCAGTTACCTGCCAGGGAACATGAACACTGAAGCTTTCTTT
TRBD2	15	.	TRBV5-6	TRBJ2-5	CASSTGLGPLETQYF	TGTGCCAGCAGCACGGGACTAGGTCCGTTGGAGACCCAGTACTTC
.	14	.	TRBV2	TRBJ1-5	CASNLGEYNQPQHF	TGTGCCAGCAACCTAGGCGAATACAATCAGCCCCAGCATTTT
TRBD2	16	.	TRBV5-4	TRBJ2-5	CASSVQTSGGAETQYF	TGTGCCAGCAGCGTCCAGACTAGCGGGGGGGCCGAGACCCAGTACTTC
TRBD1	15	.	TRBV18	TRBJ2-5	CASSPGGQVQETQYF	TGTGCCAGCTCACCAGGGGGACAGGTTCAAGAGACCCAGTACTTC
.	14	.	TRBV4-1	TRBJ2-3	CAIVGSESADTQYF	TGCGCCATCGTCGGAAGCGAATCCGCAGATACGCAGTATTTT
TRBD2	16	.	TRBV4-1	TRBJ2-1	CASSQASGGARNEQFF	TGCGCCAGCAGCCAGGCTAGCGGGGGGGCCAGGAATGAGCAGTTCTTC
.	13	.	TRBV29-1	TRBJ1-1	CSVEGREGTEAFF	TGCAGCGTTGAGGGGCGGGAGGGCACTGAAGCTTTCTTT
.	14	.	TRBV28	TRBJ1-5	CASSLPHFNQPQHF	TGTGCCAGCAGTTTACCCCATTTCAATCAGCCCCAGCATTTT
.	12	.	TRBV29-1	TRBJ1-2	CSVDLQGRGYTF	TGCAGCGTTGACCTGCAGGGAAGGGGCTACACCTTC
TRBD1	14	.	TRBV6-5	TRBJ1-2	CASSPGTANYGYTF	TGTGCCAGCTCTCCCGGGACAGCAAACTATGGCTACACCTTC
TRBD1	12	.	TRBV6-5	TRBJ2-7	CASRGRGLEQYF	TGTGCCAGCAGGGGAAGGGGGCTCGAGCAGTACTTC
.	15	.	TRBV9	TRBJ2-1	CASSVGARGYNEQFF	TGTGCCAGCAGCGTAGGGGCGAGAGGGTACAATGAGCAGTTCTTC
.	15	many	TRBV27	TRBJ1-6	CASSLGSGKDSPLHF	TGTGCCAGCAGTTTAGGATCAGGGAAAGATTCACCCCTCCACTTT
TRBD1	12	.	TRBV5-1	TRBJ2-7	CASSTDRTGQYF	TGCGCCAGCAGCACAGACAGGACAGGGCAGTACTTC
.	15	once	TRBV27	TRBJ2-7	CASRSTDRGIDEQYF	TGTGCCAGCAGATCTACGGACAGAGGGATCGACGAGCAGTACTTC
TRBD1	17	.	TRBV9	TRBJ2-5	CASSDGFGTGGAETQYF	TGTGCCAGCAGCGATGGGTTTGGGACAGGGGGCGCGGAGACCCAGTACTTC
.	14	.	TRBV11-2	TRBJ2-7	CASSLSTERYEQYF	TGTGCCAGCAGCTTATCTACGGAGCGCTACGAGCAGTACTTC
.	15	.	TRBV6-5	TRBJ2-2	CAIGLVGGGTGELFF	TGTGCCATCGGACTGGTCGGAGGAGGCACCGGGGAGCTGTTTTTT
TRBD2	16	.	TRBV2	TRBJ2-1	CASSVELAGGDNEQFF	TGTGCCAGCAGTGTCGAGCTAGCGGGGGGCGACAATGAGCAGTTCTTC